What follows are 6 T cell receptor beta chains derived from one specimen sequenced in a study of T cells in Graves' hyperthyroidism and ophthalmopathy. RNA transcripts served as the template for amplifying TCR beta CDR3 regions. HTBI primers drove first-round RT-PCR of the TCR CDR3. TCRdb reanalysed the multiplex PCR reads using MiXCR and keeps one entry per CDR3 protein. The sample carries approximately 510,000 distinct CDR3 sequences, 40% to 50% recorded once. Sequencing was carried out using peripheral blood or thyroid tissue (not recorded which). These receptors all come from an adult woman with Graves' disease, either hyperthyroidism or ophthalmopathy (not recorded which).

V gene TRBV29-1 combines with J gene TRBJ2-3; D could derive from TRBD1 or TRBD2 (5 bases each). The CDR3 length is 16 residues. V was shortened by 4 bases and J by 6 bases, with 23 bases between the two germline ends. Germline-derived CDR1 and CDR2 are SQVTM and ANQGSEA. This CDR3 reads CSVVLPGSGSYDTQYF. DNA for the CDR3: TGCAGCGTTGTTCTGCCGGGGTCAGGGTCATACGATACGCAGTATTTT.

The J gene is TRBJ2-7, the V gene TRBV10-3, with 8 bases matching TRBD1. The CDR3 contains 15 residues. V dropped 5 bases and J dropped 4; count of bases not matched to a gene: 10. CDR1 is ENHRY, CDR2 SYGVKD, per germline. CDR3 nucleotide sequence: TGTGCCATCAGTTCACTAGGACAGGGTGCGTACGAGCAGTACTTC. It codes for CAISSLGQGAYEQYF.

The V call is TRBV7-3, the J call TRBJ1-1, with 9 positions matching TRBD1. V gave up 4 bases and J gave up 11 bases; unmatched junction bases: 5. This CDR3 contains 12 residues. Germline values: CDR1 SGHTA, CDR2 FQGTGA. The CDR3 here is CASSSDRGEAFF. The CDR3 nucleotides are TGTGCCAGCAGCTCGGACAGGGGTGAGGCTTTCTTT.

This clonotype was counted only a few times. J is TRBJ2-5 and V is TRBV7-3, with D possibly TRBD1 on 6 matching bases. This CDR3 region has 14 residues. The V and J ends lost 3 bases and 3 bases respectively, with 11 bases between them. Germline assignment: CDR1 SGHTA and CDR2 FQGTGA. The DNA of the CDR3 is TGTGCCAGCAGCTTGGACAGACCCAAAGAGACCCAGTACTTC. This codes for CASSLDRPKETQYF. Variable domain in full (rest from reference TRBV7-3 and TRBJ2-5): GAGVSQTPSNKVTEKGKYVELRCDPISGHTALYWYRQSLGQGPEFLIYFQGTGAADDSGLPNDRFFAVRPEGSVSTLKIQRTERGDSAVYLCASSLDRPKETQYFGPGTRLLVL.

V gene TRBV2 combines with J gene TRBJ1-1; D uncertain. Trimming left V 8 bases short and J 2 bases short, with 9 bases between. This CDR3 contains 12 residues. Looked up from germline, CDR1 is SNHLY and CDR2 is FYNNEI. CDR3 coding DNA: TGTGCCAGCCGCAGAGTAAACACTGAAGCTTTCTTT. It encodes CASRRVNTEAFF.

CDR3 nucleotide sequence: TGTGCCAGCAGTGCGCTCGGGGGCGAAATCGGGGAGCTGTTTTTT. This gives the protein CASSALGGEIGELFF. V is TRBV25-1 and J is TRBJ2-2, with D perhaps given as TRBD1 or TRBD2 (6 bases each). Germline values: CDR1 MGHDK, CDR2 SYGVNS. V was pared by 4 bases and J by 7 bases, with 16 bases between. This CDR3 has 15 amino acids.